The subject of this entry is one TCR beta chain. Its target is not known. The sample originates from a study of CD8+CD57+ T cells in acquired aplastic anemia. TCR beta VDJ and CDR3 profiling used genomic DNA as template. TCRdb processed the reads anew with MiXCR; each CDR3 protein has one entry. The sample holds 130,000 or so distinct CDR3 sequences, 40% to 45% seen once. The V and J ends lost 5 bases and 4 bases respectively, with 15 bases between them. Germline V gene data show CDR1 as SNHLY and CDR2 as FYNNEI. The CDR3 contains 14 residues. Study observations and caveats: Between patients and controls, around 30 CD8+ CDR3 sequences were found in common.

The TCR originated in a human donor in good health, serving as a control. Sequencing was performed on sorted CD4+, CD8+, or CD8+CD57+ T cells (not recorded which) from PBMCs. This sequence joins TRBV2 and TRBJ2-7; tentatively, D is TRBD2 (5 bases). CDR3 nucleotides: TGTGCCAGCAGTACGGATCCCTGGGAGTACGAGCAGTACTTC. It specifies CASSTDPWEYEQYF. Filled out from reference TRBV2 and TRBJ2-7, the complete variable domain reads EPEVTQTPSHQVTQMGQEVILRCVPISNHLYFYWYRQILGQKVEFLVSFYNNEISEKSEIFDDQFSVERPDGSNFTLKIRSTKLEDSAMYFCASSTDPWEYEQYFGPGTRLTVT.